This T cell receptor beta chain was profiled in a study of T cells expressing NK-cell markers. Study-level background: It was sorted CD3+CD56+NKG2C+, CD3+CD56+NKG2C- and CD3+CD56-NKG2C+ T cells that supplied the TCR beta repertoires. Seven sequenced donors out of eight were HCMV-seropositive, one seronegative. Overall study findings and caveats: Expanded NKG2C+ T cell clones were not confirmed as HCMV-specific.

The CDR3 has 13 amino acids. CDR1 is SGHVS and CDR2 is FNYEAQ in the germline V gene. After re-calling the 5' RACE reads, TCRdb lists one entry per CDR3 protein, DNA absent. The sample yields 300,000 to 500,000 distinct CDR3 sequences, of which the top ten take up around 11%. About this clonotype itself: The target antigen is unknown.

This sequence was found in a woman between 50 and 59 years old in good health. The sample taken for sequencing was blood T cells: a sorted CD56 or NKG2C T cell subset, CD4+ or CD8+ T cells, or bulk PBMC T cells (not recorded which). The gene calls are TRBV7-6 and TRBJ2-1. This chain's CDR3 is CASSPIGVNEQFF.